These 13 T cell receptor beta chains came from one sample sequenced in a study of blood T cell repertoires in COVID-19. Only in-frame clones appear in the TCRdb table, and some are missing; sequencing was by immunoSEQ multiplex PCR. Here the sample spans over 150,000 clones, roughly 87% being singletons. The sequencing sample was made of PBMCs or T cells enriched from blood (not recorded which). These receptors were obtained from a woman aged 50 to 60 who had recovered from COVID-19.

This rearrangement joins TRBV5-5 to TRBJ1-2, with 7 nucleotides matching TRBD1. The CDR3 is 15 amino acids. V was pared by 0 bases and J by 2 bases, with 4 bases of the junction left unmatched. In germline, CDR1 is SGHKS, CDR2 YYEKEE (reference sequence). This CDR3 reads CASSLATGANYGYTF. In DNA form, the CDR3 reads TGTGCCAGCAGCTTGGCCACAGGGGCAAACTATGGCTACACCTTC.

CDR3 amino acids: CASSLALSGSKFF. The CDR3 region has the DNA TGTGCCAGCAGCTTGGCCCTAAGCGGGAGTAAGTTCTTC. The chain joins TRBV5-4 to TRBJ2-1; 8 nucleotides align to TRBD2. This CDR3 has 13 residues. V was pared by 0 bases and J by 14 bases, with 7 bases of the junction left unmatched. The V gene's germline CDR1 is SGHNT and CDR2 YYREEE (reference sequence).

CDR3 in amino acids: CASSAGTGTSGNTIYF. The CDR3 nucleotides are TGTGCCAGCAGTGCCGGGACAGGGACCTCTGGAAACACCATATATTTT. The J gene is TRBJ1-3, the V gene TRBV6-1, with 9 bases identical to TRBD1. The germline V gene encodes CDR1 MNHNS and CDR2 SASEGT. After removal of 4 bases from V and 0 bases from J, the junction contained 4 bases not matched to a gene. The CDR3 has 16 residues.

This rearrangement joins TRBV2 to TRBJ2-7; 7 bases fit TRBD1. The germline V gene encodes CDR1 SNHLY and CDR2 FYNNEI. There are 15 residues in the CDR3. J was trimmed by 3 bases and V by 3 bases; bases with no gene match: 8. This chain's CDR3 is CASSDRLDRIYEQYF. DNA of the CDR3: TGTGCCAGCAGTGACCGCCTGGACAGGATCTACGAGCAGTACTTC.

This sequence joins TRBV7-9 and TRBJ2-3, with a tentative D call TRBD2 (5 bases). There are 13 residues in the CDR3. V lost 3 bases and J 10 bases, leaving 14 bases between the germline ends. Germline CDR1 is SEHNR and CDR2 is FQNEAQ (reference sequence). In DNA form, the CDR3 reads TGTGCCAGCAGCTTGTTCGGAGGAGGATCGCAGTATTTT. This gives the protein CASSLFGGGSQYF.

This clone appeared once. The rearrangement uses TRBV19 and TRBJ1-2; D might be TRBD1 (5 bases). CDR1 is LNHDA and CDR2 is SQIVND in the germline V gene (reference sequence). The CDR3 extends over 14 amino acids. Deletions cut 7 bases from V and 3 bases from J, with 15 bases between. CDR3 DNA: TGTGCCAGTACCTCGCAGGGTTGGGACTATGGCTACACCTTC. It encodes CASTSQGWDYGYTF.

This chain links TRBV10-1 with TRBJ1-1; 8 nucleotides match TRBD1. Germline V gene data show CDR1 as WNHNN and CDR2 as SYGVQD (reference sequence). Germline trimming cut 4 bases from V and 5 bases from J; bases unmatched to any gene: 9. CDR3 length: 15 residues. The CDR3 coding sequence is TGCGCCAGCAGTGCCCGGACAGGGAAGGGTACTGAAGCTTTCTTT. Its translation: CASSARTGKGTEAFF.

This clone appeared a single time. This CDR3 reads CASSLMSGSNNEQFF. In DNA, the CDR3 is TGTGCCAGCAGCTTAATGAGCGGGAGTAACAATGAGCAGTTCTTC. J is TRBJ2-1 and V is TRBV7-3; 8 nucleotides match TRBD2. The CDR3 has 15 residues. Losses at the gene ends were 1 base for V and 5 bases for J; bases not matched to a gene: 4. Germline loops: CDR1 SGHTA, CDR2 FQGTGA.

This chain connects TRBV10-1 to TRBJ2-2, with D maybe TRBD2 (6 bases). CDR1 and CDR2 (germline): WNHNN, SYGVQD (reference sequence). With 2 bases removed from V and 6 bases from J, the gap between germline ends came to 10 bases. The CDR3 covers 14 residues. This CDR3 is CASSEAWGAGELFF. CDR3 DNA sequence: TGCGCCAGCAGTGAGGCCTGGGGGGCCGGGGAGCTGTTTTTT.

The rearrangement uses TRBV6-4 and TRBJ1-2; maybe TRBD1 (6 bases). This CDR3 spans 13 amino acids. Germline V CDR1 and CDR2: MRHNA, SNTAGT. Trimming stripped 7 bases from V and 2 bases from J, with 11 bases between. CDR3 sequence (DNA): TGTGCCAGCAACAGGGTCTCGAACTATGGCTACACCTTC. Amino acids: CASNRVSNYGYTF.

Details on this clone: Other DNA sequences in the same sample also yield this CDR3. This chain connects TRBV5-1 to TRBJ1-5; 8 nucleotides match TRBD1. The germline V gene has CDR1 SGHRS and CDR2 YFSETQ. There are 15 residues in the CDR3. With 4 bases clipped from V and 2 bases from J, the junction kept 5 bases outside the gene matches. In nucleotides, the CDR3 is TGCGCCAGCAGCCTAGGACAGGGCGGCAATCAGCCCCAGCATTTT. Translated: CASSLGQGGNQPQHF.

V usage is TRBV5-1 and J usage is TRBJ2-7; 8 positions match TRBD2. Germline assignment: CDR1 SGHRS and CDR2 YFSETQ. V lost 4 bases to trimming and J lost 7 bases; unmatched junction nucleotides: 7. The CDR3 has 13 amino acids. The CDR3 DNA reads as TGCGCCAGCAGCAACGGGGGGGCAAGGGAGCAGTACTTC. It encodes CASSNGGAREQYF.

This chain connects TRBV14 to TRBJ2-7, with a tentative D call TRBD2 (6 bases). Trimming cost V 3 bases and J 7 bases, with 13 bases left between them. The CDR3 sequence is 13 residues long. CDR1 and CDR2 from the germline V gene are SGHDN and FVKESK. Here the CDR3 DNA reads TGTGCCAGCAGCCAGGGGGGATCTACGGAGCAGTACTTC. It yields the protein CASSQGGSTEQYF.